These 7 T cell receptor beta chains originate from one sample sequenced in a study of monozygotic twins with inflammatory bowel disease. Reanalyzing the 5' RACE reads, TCRdb keeps one entry per CDR3 protein, without DNA. This listing includes approximately 330,000 distinct CDR3 sequences. Sequenced: blood. These receptors were collected from a human donor with ulcerative colitis or Crohn's disease, or a healthy co-twin of an affected twin (not recorded which).

CDR3 protein: CASSSRTGLSPQHF. This rearrangement joins TRBV12-3 or TRBV12-4 to TRBJ1-5; as DNA is missing, the TRBD1 call by TCRdb cannot be tested. This CDR3 has 14 residues.

The chain combines TRBV5-5 with TRBJ2-1; TCRdb indicates TRBD2, and absent DNA this call remains unverified. Germline loops: CDR1 SGHKS, CDR2 YYEKEE (reference sequence). The CDR3 loop spans 14 amino acids. CDR3 protein: CASHSRGGGHEQFF. Filled out from reference TRBV5-5 and TRBJ2-1, the complete variable domain reads DAGVTQSPTHLIKTRGQQVTLRCSPISGHKSVSWYQQVLGQGPQFIFQYYEKEERGRGNFPDRFSARQFPNYSSELNVNALLLGDSALYLCASHSRGGGHEQFFGPGTRLTVL.

The chain carries TRBV10-3 and TRBJ2-1; absent DNA, TCRdb's TRBD2 call cannot be checked. The CDR3 runs 15 residues. Germline lookup yields CDR1 ENHRY and CDR2 SYGVKD. This chain's CDR3 is CAIMAPTPPNNEQFF.

The chain is built from TRBV5-4 and TRBJ2-1; TCRdb designates TRBD1, a call that cannot be tested without DNA. CDR3 length: 12 amino acids. Germline V gives CDR1 SGHNT, CDR2 YYREEE (reference sequence). CDR3 protein: CASSQPGDEQFF.

The chain is built from TRBV7-2 and TRBJ2-1; the TCRdb D gene call, TRBD2, has no DNA to confirm it. The germline gives CDR1 SGHTA, CDR2 FQGNSA. The CDR3 consists of 17 residues. The CDR3 is CASSLDPSGGAYNEQFF.

The chain employs TRBV20-1 and TRBJ2-1; checking the TCRdb D call of TRBD2 is not possible without DNA. Per the germline V gene, CDR1 is DFQATT and CDR2 is SNEGSKA (reference sequence). The CDR3 runs 14 residues. The CDR3 here is CSAPAPPRYNEQFF.

The chain combines TRBV12-3 or TRBV12-4 with TRBJ2-3; TCRdb selects TRBD1, and the lack of DNA leaves this call unchecked. The CDR3 runs 12 residues. This CDR3 reads CASSPFSDTQYF.